This T cell receptor (beta chain) was profiled in a study of OX40 agonist ivuxolimab in advanced cancers. Background for the entire study: Ivuxolimab was a fully human IgG2 agonistic monoclonal antibody targeting the costimulatory receptor OX40 (CD134). The paper describes the monotherapy dose-escalation part (N ≈ 51 patients) of the phase I trial of ivuxolimab. Prior anti-PD-1, anti-PD-L1 or anti-CTLA-4 therapy was permitted, and 40% of dose-escalation patients had received checkpoint inhibitors. In the dose-escalation cohort, roughly four fifths of patients were male, and the mean age was approximately 64 years, with a range of roughly 20 to 80. Of the approximately 50 dose-escalation patients, hepatocellular carcinoma was present in around 19, melanoma in around 15, renal cell carcinoma in 9 and head and neck cancer in 9. Intravenous ivuxolimab was administered to patients every 2 weeks at six dose levels: 0.01, 0.1, 0.3, 1.5, 3 and 10 mg/kg. Three dose-escalation patients achieved partial responses, one with hepatocellular carcinoma and two with cutaneous melanoma. Peripheral TCRbeta sequencing was intended to test whether TCR sequence diversity was altered and clonal T-cell expansion was caused by ivuxolimab.

The CDR3, cysteine through phenylalanine, is 13 amino acids long. The sequence is cut down to CDR3 DNA, 39 bases in frame from base 1. Trimming takes 5 bases from V and 5 bases from J, and the germline ends sit 12 bases apart. From the germline V gene (reference sequence), CDR1 is MNHEY and CDR2 is SMNVEV. Overall study outcomes, separate from this receptor: Low levels of normalized T-cell clonal expansion were also seen in some patients who did not respond. Partial responders in the 0.1-3.0 mg/kg groups had among the lowest normalized peripheral clonal expansion, especially among CD8+ T cells. After ivuxolimab, CD8+ T cells had more expanded clones than CD4+ T cells on average. At doses of 0.1 to 3.0 mg/kg, clonal expansion of both CD4+ and CD8+ blood T cells was observed from baseline to week 6. Which antigens the clonally expanded peripheral T cells were specific for was not determined.

The trial excluded patients who had a history of autoimmune disease or who were on systemic immunosuppression. Peripheral blood for TCR sequencing was collected from all dose cohorts at baseline, on cycle 4 day 1, and on cycle 7 day 1. Samples were obtained from an open-label, multicenter, first-in-human phase I dose-escalation trial of ivuxolimab. The trial enrolled adults with locally advanced or metastatic head and neck squamous cell, hepatocellular, melanoma or renal cell carcinoma. Before TCR sequencing, CD4+ T cells and CD8+ T cells from peripheral blood were sorted into separate populations. For sequencing of the TCRbeta CDR3 region, genomic DNA was extracted from the sorted cells. The immunoSEQ Assay was used for sequencing of TCRbeta CDR3 regions. In TCRdb, the immuneACCESS table is reduced to in-frame sequences with V and J assigned. These tables do not hold every clone; where another copy was compared, an unresolved V gene accounts for under half, and the others remain unexplained. Present in this sample are roughly 64,000 clones, roughly four fifths of which were seen just once. The biggest ten clones account for approximately 5.2% of the sample.

Notes on this clone: No antigen is known for it. Base-call qualities are not available, and no considerably larger clone is one nucleotide away.

The TCR was taken from an adult with an advanced solid tumor such as melanoma, head and neck, liver or kidney cancer. Rearrangement joined TRBV27 to TRBJ1-1; TRBD1 is possibly the D segment (5 matching bases). Specimen: CD4+ or CD8+ T cells sorted from blood, collected in a trial of the OX40 agonist ivuxolimab. The CDR3 has the sequence CASSRQGGTEAFF. The bases are TGTGCCAGCAGTCGGCAGGGCGGAACTGAAGCTTTCTTT.